This T cell receptor (beta chain) was obtained from a study of cytomegalovirus exposure and HLA in healthy donors. The study's findings and limits: A later analysis showed TCR association rates differing by HLA locus, peaking at DRB1 and lowest at HLA-C. One variant, a missense change in DCLRE1C, was linked in a later analysis to TCR beta V- and J-gene trimming. About 87% or about 30% of the time was how often most TCR beta V segments were productive, according to an earlier analysis.

This clone was detected only once. Its antigen is unidentified. The CDR3 spans 13 residues. From germline, CDR1 is SGHTS and CDR2 YDEGEE. V lost 0 bases and J 0 bases, leaving 3 bases between the germline ends. It was with 60 Vbeta and 13 Jbeta primers that the PCR ran. TCRdb's table, derived via immunoSEQ multiplex PCR, lists solely in-frame clones and lacks some. Counted here are 100,000 to 150,000 clones, 70% to 85% occurring once; the ten biggest clones make up 2% to 3%. The chain links TRBV5-8 to TRBJ1-1; D unclear. The sequencing input was PBMCs. The clonotype comes from a man between 50 and 59 years old in good health and CMV-seronegative. CDR3 bases: TGTGCCAGCAGCTTGGGGCTGAACACTGAAGCTTTCTTT. Translation gives CASSLGLNTEAFF.